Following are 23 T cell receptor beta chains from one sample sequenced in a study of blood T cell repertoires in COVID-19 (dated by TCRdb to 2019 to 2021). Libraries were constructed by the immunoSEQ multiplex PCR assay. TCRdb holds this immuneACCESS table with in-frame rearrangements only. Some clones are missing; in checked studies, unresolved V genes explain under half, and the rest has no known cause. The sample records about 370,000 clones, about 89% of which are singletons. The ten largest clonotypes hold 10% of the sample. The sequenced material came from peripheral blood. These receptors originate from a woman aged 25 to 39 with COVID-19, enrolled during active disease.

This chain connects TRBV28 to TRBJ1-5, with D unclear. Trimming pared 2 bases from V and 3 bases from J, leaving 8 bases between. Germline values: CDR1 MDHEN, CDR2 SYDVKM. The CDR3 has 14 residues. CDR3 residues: CASSLRGINQPQHF. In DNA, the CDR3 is TGTGCCAGCAGTTTACGGGGAATCAATCAGCCCCAGCATTTT.

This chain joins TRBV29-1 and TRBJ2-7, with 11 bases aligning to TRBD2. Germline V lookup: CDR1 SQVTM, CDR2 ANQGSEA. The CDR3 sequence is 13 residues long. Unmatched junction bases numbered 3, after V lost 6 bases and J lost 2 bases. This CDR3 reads CSVGTSGAYEQYF. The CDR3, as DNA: TGCAGCGTAGGGACTAGCGGAGCCTACGAGCAGTACTTC.

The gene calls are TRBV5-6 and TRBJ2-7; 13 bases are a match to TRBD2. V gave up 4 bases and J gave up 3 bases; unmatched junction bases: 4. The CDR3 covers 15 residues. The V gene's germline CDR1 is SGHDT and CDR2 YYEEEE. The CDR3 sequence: CASSPGLAGVYEQYF. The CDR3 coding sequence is TGTGCCAGCAGCCCAGGACTAGCGGGAGTCTACGAGCAGTACTTC. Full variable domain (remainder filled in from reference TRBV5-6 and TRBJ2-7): DAGVTQSPTHLIKTRGQQVTLRCSPKSGHDTVSWYQQALGQGPQFIFQYYEEEERQRGNFPDRFSGHQFPNYSSELNVNALLLGDSALYLCASSPGLAGVYEQYFGPGTRLTVT.

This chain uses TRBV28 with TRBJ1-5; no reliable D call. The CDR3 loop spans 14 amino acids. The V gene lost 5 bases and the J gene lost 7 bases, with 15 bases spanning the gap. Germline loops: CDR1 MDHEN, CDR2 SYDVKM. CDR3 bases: TGTGCCAGCAGTCGGGGTCTCGGGGAGCAGCCCCAGCATTTT. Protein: CASSRGLGEQPQHF.

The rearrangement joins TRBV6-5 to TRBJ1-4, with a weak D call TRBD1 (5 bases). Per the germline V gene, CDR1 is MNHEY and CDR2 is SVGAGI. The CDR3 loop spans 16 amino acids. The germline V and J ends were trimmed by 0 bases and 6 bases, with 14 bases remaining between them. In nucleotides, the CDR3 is TGTGCCAGCAGTTACTCGGGGCCAGGGATGTATGAAAAACTGTTTTTT. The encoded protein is CASSYSGPGMYEKLFF.

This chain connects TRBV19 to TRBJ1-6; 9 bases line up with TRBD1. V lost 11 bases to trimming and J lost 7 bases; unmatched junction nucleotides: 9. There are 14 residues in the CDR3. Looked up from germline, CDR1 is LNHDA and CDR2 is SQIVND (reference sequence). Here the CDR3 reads CAGDRDRENSPLHF. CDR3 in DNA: TGTGCCGGGGACCGGGACAGGGAAAATTCACCCCTCCACTTT.

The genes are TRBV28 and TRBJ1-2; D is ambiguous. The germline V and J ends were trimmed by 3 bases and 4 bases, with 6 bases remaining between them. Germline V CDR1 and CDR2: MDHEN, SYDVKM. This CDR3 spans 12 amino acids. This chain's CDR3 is CASSFNGYGYTF. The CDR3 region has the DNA TGTGCCAGCAGTTTTAACGGCTATGGCTACACCTTC.

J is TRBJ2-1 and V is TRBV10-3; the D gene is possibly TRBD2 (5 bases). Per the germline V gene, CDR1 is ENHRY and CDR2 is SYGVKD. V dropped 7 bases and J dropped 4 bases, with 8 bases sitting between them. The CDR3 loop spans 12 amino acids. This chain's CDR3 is CAIKTKYNEQFF. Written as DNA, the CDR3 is TGTGCCATCAAGACTAAGTACAATGAGCAGTTCTTC.

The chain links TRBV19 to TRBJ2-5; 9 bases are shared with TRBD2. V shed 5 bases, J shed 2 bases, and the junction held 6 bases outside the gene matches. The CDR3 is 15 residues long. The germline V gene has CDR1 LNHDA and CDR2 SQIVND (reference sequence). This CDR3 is CASSAVAGAQETQYF. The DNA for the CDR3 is TGTGCCAGTAGTGCGGTAGCGGGAGCGCAAGAGACCCAGTACTTC.

The CDR3 sequence is CASRSPLTTNEKLFF. The CDR3 DNA follows: TGCGCCAGCCGATCCCCCCTAACGACTAATGAAAAACTGTTTTTT. This chain uses TRBV10-2 with TRBJ1-4; D not certain. V lost 8 bases and J 2 bases, leaving 15 bases between the germline ends. The CDR3 covers 15 residues. CDR1 and CDR2 from the germline V gene are WSHSY and SAAADI.

In nucleotides, the CDR3 is TGTGCCAGCAGCTTACCACAGGGGGGCCGGCAAGAGACCCAGTACTTC. Translation gives CASSLPQGGRQETQYF. The chain carries TRBV7-9 and TRBJ2-5, with 8 bases lining up with TRBD1. CDR1 SEHNR and CDR2 FQNEAQ come from the germline V gene (reference sequence). V lost 2 bases and J lost 2; bases outside the gene matches: 7. This CDR3 region has 16 residues.

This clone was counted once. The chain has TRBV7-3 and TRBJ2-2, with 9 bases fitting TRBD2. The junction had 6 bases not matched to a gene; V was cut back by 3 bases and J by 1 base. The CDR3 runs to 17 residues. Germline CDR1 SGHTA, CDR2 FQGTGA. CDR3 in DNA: TGTGCCAGCAGCTTTAGCGGGAGTGTAGGGAACACCGGGGAGCTGTTTTTT. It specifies CASSFSGSVGNTGELFF.

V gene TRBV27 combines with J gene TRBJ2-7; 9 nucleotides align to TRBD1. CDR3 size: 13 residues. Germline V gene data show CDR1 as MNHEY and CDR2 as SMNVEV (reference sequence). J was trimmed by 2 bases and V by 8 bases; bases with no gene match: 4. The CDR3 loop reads CASGRQGAYEQYF. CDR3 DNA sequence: TGTGCCAGCGGCAGACAGGGGGCCTACGAGCAGTACTTC.

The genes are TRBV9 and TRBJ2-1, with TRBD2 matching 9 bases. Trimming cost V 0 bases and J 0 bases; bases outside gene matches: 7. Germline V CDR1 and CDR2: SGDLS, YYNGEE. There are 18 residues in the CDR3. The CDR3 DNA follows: TGTGCCAGCAGCGTAGCTTCCCCTAGCGGGATCTCCTACAATGAGCAGTTCTTC. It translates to CASSVASPSGISYNEQFF.

For the CDR3, the DNA is TGCGCCAGCAGCTTGGAGGCTAGCGTAGTGGGTGAGCAGTTCTTC. Translated: CASSLEASVVGEQFF. The gene calls are TRBV5-1 and TRBJ2-1, with D maybe TRBD2 (6 bases). With 0 bases removed from V and 9 bases from J, the gap between germline ends came to 16 bases. CDR1 and CDR2 from the germline V gene are SGHRS and YFSETQ. This CDR3 is built from 15 residues. Full variable domain (missing parts from reference TRBV5-1 and TRBJ2-1): KAGVTQTPRYLIKTRGQQVTLSCSPISGHRSVSWYQQTPGQGLQFLFEYFSETQRNKGNFPGRFSGRQFSNSRSEMNVSTLELGDSALYLCASSLEASVVGEQFFGPGTRLTVL.

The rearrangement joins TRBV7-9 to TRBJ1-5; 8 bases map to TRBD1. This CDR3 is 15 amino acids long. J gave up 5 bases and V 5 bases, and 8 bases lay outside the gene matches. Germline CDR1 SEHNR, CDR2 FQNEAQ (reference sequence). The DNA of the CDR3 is TGTGCCAGCAGCCCTAATACAGGGGGGGATCAGCCCCAGCATTTT. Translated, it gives CASSPNTGGDQPQHF.

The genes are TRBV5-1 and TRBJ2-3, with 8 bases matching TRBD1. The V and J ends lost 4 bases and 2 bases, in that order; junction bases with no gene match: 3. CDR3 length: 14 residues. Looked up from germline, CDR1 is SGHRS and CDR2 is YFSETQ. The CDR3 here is CASSAGQVTDTQYF. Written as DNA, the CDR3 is TGCGCCAGCAGCGCGGGACAGGTCACAGATACGCAGTATTTT.

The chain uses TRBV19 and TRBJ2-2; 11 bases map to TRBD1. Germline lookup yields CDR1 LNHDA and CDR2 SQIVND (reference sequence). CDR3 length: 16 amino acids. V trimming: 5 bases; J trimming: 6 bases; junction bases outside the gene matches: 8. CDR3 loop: CASSRTGTGGPGELFF. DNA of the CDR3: TGTGCCAGTAGTCGCACCGGGACAGGGGGTCCCGGGGAGCTGTTTTTT.

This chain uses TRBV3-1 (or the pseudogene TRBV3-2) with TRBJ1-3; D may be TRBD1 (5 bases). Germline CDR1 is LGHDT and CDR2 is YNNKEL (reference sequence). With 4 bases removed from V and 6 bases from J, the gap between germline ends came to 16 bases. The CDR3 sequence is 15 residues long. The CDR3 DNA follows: TGTGCCAGCAGCCCCGGGGGGGGATCGGAAAACACCATATATTTT. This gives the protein CASSPGGGSENTIYF.

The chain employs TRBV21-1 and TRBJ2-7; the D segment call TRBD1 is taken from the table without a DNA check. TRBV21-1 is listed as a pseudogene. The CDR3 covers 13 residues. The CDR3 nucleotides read TGTGCCAGCAGCAACTCGCAGGGCTACGAGCAGTACTTC. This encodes CASSNSQGYEQYF.

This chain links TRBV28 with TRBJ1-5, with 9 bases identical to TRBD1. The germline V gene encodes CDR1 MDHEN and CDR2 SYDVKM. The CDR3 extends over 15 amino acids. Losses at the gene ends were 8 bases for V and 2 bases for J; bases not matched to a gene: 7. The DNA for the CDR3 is TGTGCCAGCCACAAAAGGGACAGGGGCAATCAGCCCCAGCATTTT. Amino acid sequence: CASHKRDRGNQPQHF.

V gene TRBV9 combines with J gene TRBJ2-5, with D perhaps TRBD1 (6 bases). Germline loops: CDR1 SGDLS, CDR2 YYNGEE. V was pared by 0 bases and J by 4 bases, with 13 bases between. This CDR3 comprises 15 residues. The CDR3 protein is CASSVVGGASETQYF. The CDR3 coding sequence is TGTGCCAGCAGCGTAGTAGGGGGTGCGTCAGAGACCCAGTACTTC.

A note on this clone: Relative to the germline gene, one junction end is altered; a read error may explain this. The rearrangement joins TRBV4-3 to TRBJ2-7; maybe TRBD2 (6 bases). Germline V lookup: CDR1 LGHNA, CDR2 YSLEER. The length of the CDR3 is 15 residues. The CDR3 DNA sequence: TGCGCCAGCAGCCAAGGAGGAAGGGACTCCCACGAGCAGTACTTC. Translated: CASSQGGRDSHEQYF.